These 21 T cell receptor beta chains share one sample of origin, sequenced in a study of blood T cells in healthy people across ages. Together with a sample-barcoded 5' primer, a J-beta primer mix was included in a second PCR lasting about 6 to 11 cycles. TCRdb re-called the 5' RACE reads with MiXCR, one entry per CDR3 protein. There are 1.5 million to 2 million distinct CDR3 sequences in the sample; about 39% occur only once, and 23% lies in the top ten. The sequenced sample consisted of blood. These receptors were taken from a human donor in good health.

The chain links TRBV6-2 or TRBV6-3 to TRBJ2-1, with 7 nucleotides matching TRBD2. After removal of 3 bases from V and 4 bases from J, the junction contained 9 bases not matched to a gene. The CDR3 is made up of 16 amino acids. CDR1 is MNHEY, CDR2 SVGEGT, per germline. For the CDR3, the DNA is TGTGCCAGCAGTTATGAGGGGAGGGGCCGGTACAATGAGCAGTTCTTC. It encodes CASSYEGRGRYNEQFF.

This clonotype was recorded a few times. This chain connects TRBV6-6 to TRBJ1-5; TRBD1 aligns across 7 bases. This CDR3 region has 14 residues. Trimming at V came to 6 bases and at J to 4 bases, leaving 6 bases not matched to a gene. Germline CDR1 and CDR2: MNHNY and SVGAGI (reference sequence). CDR3: CASRLGQINQPQHF. The CDR3 coding sequence is TGTGCCAGCAGACTGGGACAGATTAATCAGCCCCAGCATTTT.

The table lists this clonotype with a few counts. The V and J genes are TRBV20-1 and TRBJ2-5; TRBD2 is a possible D gene (5 bases). Germline values: CDR1 DFQATT, CDR2 SNEGSKA (reference sequence). Deletions cut 6 bases from V and 3 bases from J, with 17 bases between. The CDR3 runs to 14 residues. The DNA for the CDR3 is TGCAGTGCCCCTGGAGGTCGTGGGAAAGAGACCCAGTACTTC. Translation gives CSAPGGRGKETQYF.

This clonotype has more than one count but fewer than ten. The rearrangement uses TRBV9 and TRBJ2-1, with D hard to call. The CDR3 covers 14 residues. CDR1 is SGDLS, CDR2 YYNGEE, per germline. V lost 4 bases and J lost 9, with 17 bases in between. The CDR3 loop is CASSPADATGEQFF. Written as DNA, the CDR3 is TGTGCCAGCAGCCCAGCAGACGCGACCGGTGAGCAGTTCTTC.

This clonotype was seen repeatedly, ten times or more. This CDR3 reads CASSLSSLEQYF. The CDR3 coding sequence is TGTGCCAGCAGCTTAAGCAGCCTCGAGCAGTACTTC. This chain joins TRBV7-9 and TRBJ2-5; the D is unclear. Judging by the DNA end, TRBJ2-7 fits better; the J call may be wrong. The CDR3 consists of 12 residues. Looked up from germline, CDR1 is SEHNR and CDR2 is FQNEAQ (reference sequence).

The J gene is TRBJ1-1, the V gene TRBV29-1; D uncertain. The CDR3 covers 13 residues. Germline-derived CDR1 and CDR2 are SQVTM and ANQGSEA. V was trimmed by 3 bases and J by 3 bases, leaving 11 bases between them. The CDR3, as DNA: TGCAGCGTTGATGGCATCCCGGACACTGAAGCTTTCTTT. Protein: CSVDGIPDTEAFF.

The CDR3 protein is CASSQAPGGRGDTQYF. For the CDR3, the DNA is TGCGCCAGCAGCCAAGCCCCGGGGGGGCGGGGAGATACGCAGTATTTT. The chain combines TRBV4-3 with TRBJ2-3; 8 nucleotides line up with TRBD2. The germline gives CDR1 LGHNA, CDR2 YSLEER. J gave up 5 bases and V 1 base, and 8 bases lay outside the gene matches. The CDR3 length is 16 residues.

The rearrangement links TRBV20-1 to TRBJ1-2; 7 bases match TRBD1. The CDR3 is made up of 13 amino acids. Per germline, CDR1 DFQATT and CDR2 SNEGSKA (reference sequence). Losses at the gene ends were 6 bases for V and 4 bases for J; bases not matched to a gene: 8. DNA of the CDR3: TGCAGTGCAAAAAGGGGGCGGACCTATGGCTACACCTTC. Translated: CSAKRGRTYGYTF.

In this sample, this clonotype turned up a few times. For the CDR3, the DNA is TGTGCCAGCAGTTTGGAGACCCCTACGGGACAGTACTTC. It encodes CASSLETPTGQYF. The V and J genes are TRBV6-6 and TRBJ2-7, with D maybe TRBD2 (5 bases). Germline-derived CDR1 and CDR2 are MNHNY and SVGAGI (reference sequence). The CDR3 extends over 13 amino acids. V was pared by 4 bases and J by 10 bases, with 17 bases between.

The chain employs TRBV7-9 and TRBJ1-1; a weak D match, TRBD1 (6 bases). The CDR3 sequence is 15 residues long. V gave up 7 bases and J gave up 4 bases, with 19 bases separating them. Germline V lookup: CDR1 SEHNR, CDR2 FQNEAQ (reference sequence). The CDR3 nucleotides are TGTGCCAGCACCACCCTAGTGGGGGCAATCACTGAAGCTTTCTTT. Encoded protein: CASTTLVGAITEAFF.

V usage is TRBV4-1 and J usage is TRBJ1-1, with no clear D. Germline lookup yields CDR1 MGHRA and CDR2 YSYEKL. This CDR3 has 13 amino acids. Trimming removed 2 bases from V and 5 bases from J, with 9 bases in between. CDR3 bases: TGCGCCAGCAGCCAACCCTTGTCGACTGAAGCTTTCTTT. Amino acid sequence: CASSQPLSTEAFF.

This clonotype was observed a handful of times. V is TRBV4-2 and J is TRBJ2-5; 7 bases are a match to TRBD2. The CDR3 totals 14 residues. V trimming: 4 bases; J trimming: 2 bases; junction bases outside the gene matches: 4. Germline-derived CDR1 and CDR2 are LGHNA and YNFKEQ. The CDR3 sequence: CASSRGLEQETQYF. CDR3 bases: TGTGCCAGCAGCCGAGGACTAGAACAAGAGACCCAGTACTTC.

V and J are TRBV4-1 and TRBJ1-1; D uncertain. V lost 4 bases and J lost 3, with 15 bases in between. The germline V gene has CDR1 MGHRA and CDR2 YSYEKL. The CDR3 runs to 15 residues. The CDR3 loop is CASSRRHLWHTEAFF. The CDR3 DNA reads TGCGCCAGCAGCCGACGTCACCTATGGCACACTGAAGCTTTCTTT.

The gene calls are TRBV12-3 or TRBV12-4 and TRBJ2-4, with D possibly matching TRBD2 (5 bases). The assigned J gene may be wrong: the sequence end matches TRBJ2-5 better. The CDR3 runs 14 residues. The CDR3 DNA reads as TGTGCCAGCAGCCGTCTCGGGGTGGTGGAGACCCAGTACTTC. This codes for CASSRLGVVETQYF.

This chain connects TRBV11-3 to TRBJ1-2; D is unclear. The CDR3 length is 14 residues. Trimming stripped 5 bases from V and 4 bases from J, with 14 bases between. Looked up from germline, CDR1 is SGHNT and CDR2 is YENEEA. DNA of the CDR3: TGTGCCAGCAGCCCCGTGGCGGGGATCTATGGCTACACCTTC. Amino acids: CASSPVAGIYGYTF.

The chain recombines TRBV5-1 with TRBJ2-6; D may match TRBD1 or TRBD2 (6 bases each). Looked up from germline, CDR1 is SGHRS and CDR2 is YFSETQ. Trimming cost V 4 bases and J 3 bases, with 20 bases left between them. This CDR3 comprises 18 residues. Here the CDR3 reads CASSPRGLLRGGANVLTF. Here the CDR3 DNA reads TGCGCCAGCAGCCCCCGGGGGCTTTTGAGGGGTGGGGCCAACGTCCTGACTTTC.

The V call is TRBV4-1, the J call TRBJ2-3; the match to TRBD2 covers 8 bases. V dropped 10 bases and J dropped 5; count of bases not matched to a gene: 11. CDR3 size: 14 residues. Germline loops: CDR1 MGHRA, CDR2 YSYEKL. The CDR3 DNA reads as TGCGCCATCGCCTCTCGGGGGGGCGGAGATACGCAGTATTTT. It translates to CAIASRGGGDTQYF.

The J gene is TRBJ2-3, the V gene TRBV5-1; 11 bases fit TRBD1. CDR1 SGHRS and CDR2 YFSETQ come from the germline V gene. The junction had 3 bases not matched to a gene; V was cut back by 2 bases and J by 4 bases. The CDR3 totals 15 residues. This chain's CDR3 is CASSFQGQGADTQYF. The CDR3, as DNA: TGCGCCAGCAGCTTCCAGGGACAGGGGGCAGATACGCAGTATTTT.

The V call is TRBV6-2 or TRBV6-3, the J call TRBJ1-1; TRBD1 might be the D (5 bases). The germline V gene encodes CDR1 MNHEY and CDR2 SVGEGT. Trimming stripped 4 bases from V and 5 bases from J, with 14 bases between. This CDR3 contains 14 residues. CDR3 sequence (DNA): TGTGCCAGCAGTTCCCAGGGTAGGTGGACTGAAGCTTTCTTT. Its translation is CASSSQGRWTEAFF.

This sequence joins TRBV20-1 and TRBJ2-5; TRBD2 aligns across 10 bases. V was pared by 2 bases and J by 5 bases, with 17 bases of the junction left unmatched. Germline CDR1 is DFQATT and CDR2 is SNEGSKA (reference sequence). The CDR3 contains 18 residues. This CDR3 is CSARRLGLALSVKETQYF. The CDR3 bases are TGCAGTGCTAGAAGGTTGGGACTAGCGTTGAGTGTAAAGGAGACCCAGTACTTC.

This sequence joins TRBV12-3 or TRBV12-4 and TRBJ2-1, with D unresolved. CDR3 size: 12 residues. V lost 3 bases, J lost 10 bases, and 10 bases lay in between. CDR3 sequence reads: CASSFTLGEQFF. The CDR3 DNA sequence: TGTGCCAGCAGTTTTACTCTTGGGGAGCAGTTCTTC.